This T cell receptor beta chain was recorded in a study of blood T cells in healthy people across ages. Points from the study as a whole: Higher diversity and more naive CD4+ cells were features of long-lived donors, compared to aged donors.

This clonotype was detected only a few times. Its antigen is currently unknown. Next came a second PCR, run for 7 to 11 cycles, which used a sample-barcoded 5' primer along with a J-beta primer mix. TCRdb analysed the 5' RACE reads with MiXCR anew, one entry per CDR3 protein. The table shows about 1.5 million distinct CDR3 sequences, with roughly 43% occurring only once. The sequenced material came from blood. The TCR was taken from a woman between 18 and 30 years old in good health.

As DNA, the CDR3 is TGCGCCAGCAGCTTGGAGCAGGGCTACTACGAGCAGTACTTC. This translates into CASSLEQGYYEQYF. The J gene is TRBJ2-7, the V gene TRBV5-1; possibly TRBD1 for D (5 bases). The CDR3 consists of 14 residues. CDR1 is SGHRS, CDR2 YFSETQ, per germline. V lost 0 bases, J lost 3 bases, and 10 bases lay in between.